This TCR beta chain was observed in a study of patients and donors after allogeneic stem cell transplantation. Germline CDR1 and CDR2: LGHNA and YSLEER. V lost 4 bases to trimming and J lost 9 bases, with 13 bases between them. The CDR3 contains 13 residues. This clonotype was observed at least ten times. TCRdb analysed the RT-PCR reads with MiXCR anew, one entry per CDR3 protein. The sample consists of about 230,000 distinct CDR3 sequences, 12% to 15% of them appearing once. The rearrangement joins TRBV4-3 to TRBJ1-5, with D maybe TRBD1 (6 bases). The sample consisted of blood, either unsorted or a sorted T cell fraction (not recorded which). This receptor was taken from a human donor who was either an allogeneic HSCT recipient or a stem cell or donor lymphocyte infusion donor (not recorded which). It is not recorded whose cells these are; they may come from a transplant donor. Here the CDR3 reads CASSRLQGSPQHF. The CDR3 region has the DNA TGCGCCAGCAGCCGACTACAGGGCTCGCCCCAGCATTTT.